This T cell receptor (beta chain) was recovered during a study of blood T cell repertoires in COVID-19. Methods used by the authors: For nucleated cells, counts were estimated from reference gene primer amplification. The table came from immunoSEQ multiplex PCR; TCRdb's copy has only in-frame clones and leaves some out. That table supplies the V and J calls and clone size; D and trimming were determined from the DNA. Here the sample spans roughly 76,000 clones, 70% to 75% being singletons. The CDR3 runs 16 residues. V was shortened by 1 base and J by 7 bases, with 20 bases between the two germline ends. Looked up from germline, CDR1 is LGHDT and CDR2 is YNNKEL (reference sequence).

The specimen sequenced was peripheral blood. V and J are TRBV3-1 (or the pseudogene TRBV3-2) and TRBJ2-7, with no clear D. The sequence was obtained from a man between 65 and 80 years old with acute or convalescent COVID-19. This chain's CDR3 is CASSQATETGVGEQYF. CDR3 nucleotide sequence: TGTGCCAGCAGCCAAGCAACCGAGACTGGAGTCGGGGAGCAGTACTTC.